The entry below gives a single TCR beta chain sequence along with its context. This sample is part of a study of blood T cell repertoires in COVID-19. The wider study: From the United States, Italy and Spain came samples of acute and convalescent COVID-19. T cells, B-cell-depleted T cells, or PBMCs provided the cDNA or gDNA that served as material.

The V and J ends lost 0 bases and 11 bases respectively, with 20 bases between them. Per the germline V gene, CDR1 is MNHEY and CDR2 is SVGEGT. The CDR3 has 16 amino acids. Original processing methods: Counts of nucleated cells, estimated from reference gene primer amplification, were obtained. Assay: immunoSEQ multiplex PCR; the TCRdb copy retains only in-frame clones and omits some. That table is the source of V, J and clone size, and D and trimming were worked out from the DNA. The sample has 84,000 or so clones, roughly 80% seen once; the top ten hold about a sixth. This sequence originates from a woman aged 80 or over with acute or convalescent COVID-19. This chain uses TRBV6-2 or TRBV6-3 with TRBJ1-5, with D perhaps TRBD1 (5 bases). Specimen: peripheral blood. The CDR3, as DNA: TGTGCCAGCAGTTACTCGGGGTCGGGGGGAAAACAGTCCCAGCATTTT. This codes for CASSYSGSGGKQSQHF.